The text below deals with one T cell receptor beta chain. Its target is not known. This sample was taken from a study of PD-1 blockade in classical Hodgkin lymphoma. Study as a whole: On a schedule of every 2 weeks, patients received nivolumab 3 mg/kg intravenously. Study-wide findings and caveats: Patients excluded were those beginning nivolumab under 1 year after ASCT. Diversity in CD4+ TCRs, unlike that measured in CD8+ TCRs, had risen significantly by C4D1.

Brentuximab vedotin exposure varied, and every patient relapsed after autologous stem cell transplantation. The V and J ends lost 0 bases and 1 base respectively, with 12 bases between them. This CDR3 contains 15 residues. Looked up from germline, CDR1 is GTSNPN and CDR2 is SVGIG (reference sequence). Here immunoSEQ multiplex PCR was the method, and the copy in TCRdb shows in-frame clones only, minus some. The table shows nearly 25,000 clones, with about 80% occurring only once. This material consisted of peripheral blood mononuclear cells (PBMCs), taken at baseline. This chain uses TRBV30 with TRBJ1-1; D may be TRBD1 (5 bases). The TCR originated in a human donor with classical Hodgkin lymphoma. The CDR3 bases are TGTGCCTGGAGTGTACCGTCCCAGGGGAACACTGAAGCTTTCTTT. It translates to CAWSVPSQGNTEAFF.